The entry below describes one T cell receptor (beta chain). Antigen: not known. This sample is part of a study of human versus mouse CDR3 diversity and MHC coevolution. Study results and limitations: On average, humans showed more CDR3 deletions and insertions than mice. By iCHAO1, human TCR beta clonotypes numbered roughly 1.7 million, the most. Most of the three human donors had the lowest clonal inequality.

The germline CDR1 and CDR2 sequences are LNHDA and SQIVND (reference sequence). The CDR3 sequence is 16 residues long. Losses at the gene ends were 3 bases for V and 2 bases for J; bases not matched to a gene: 6. Profiled with immunoSEQ multiplex PCR; TCRdb holds only in-frame clones, not every one. The sample shows 80,000 or so clones, 93% of them seen only once. The gene calls are TRBV19 and TRBJ1-5; 8 nucleotides align to TRBD1. This TCR derives from a person between 25 and 70 years old in good health. The sample taken for sequencing was naive CD4+ T cells from blood. The subset was: CD45RO-negative CD62L-positive naive CD4 T cells. CDR3 sequence (DNA): TGTGCCAGTAGTATTTTCTTGGGACAGGGCAATCAGCCCCAGCATTTT. Amino acids: CASSIFLGQGNQPQHF. The variable domain in full, completed from reference TRBV19 and TRBJ1-5, reads DGGITQSPKYLFRKEGQNVTLSCEQNLNHDAMYWYRQDPGQGLRLIYYSQIVNDFQKGDIAEGYSVSREKKESFPLTVTSAQKNPTAFYLCASSIFLGQGNQPQHFGDGTRLSIL.